This TCR beta chain was identified in a study of CD8 T cells in Susac syndrome. The CDR3 runs to 14 residues. V was shortened by 6 bases and J by 6 bases, with 18 bases between the two germline ends. Germline CDR1 and CDR2: MNHEY and SVGAGI. In blood CD8+ and CD4+ T cells, TCR beta underwent sequencing. Reverse transcription used roughly 0.5 to 1 ug RNA and random hexamers. TCRdb re-called the immunoSEQ multiplex PCR reads through MiXCR, storing one row per CDR3 protein. The repertoire holds 130,000 to 150,000 distinct CDR3 sequences, with 94% as singletons. The receptor was isolated from a human donor in good health. This chain links TRBV6-5 with TRBJ2-7; no clear D gene. Sequenced input: CD8+ T cells from PBMCs. CDR3 sequence reads: CASSQAPSVSEQYF. CDR3 bases: TGTGCCAGCAGCCAGGCCCCCTCAGTCAGCGAGCAGTACTTC.